This T cell receptor beta chain was observed in a study of a mutant IDH1 vaccine in newly diagnosed glioma. Specified time point: week 5, during vaccination. Every single dose of the vaccine, 300 ug of mutant IDH1 20-mer peptide, came with topical imiquimod. Only in-frame clones appear in the TCRdb table, and some are missing; sequencing was by immunoSEQ multiplex PCR. The sample consists of about 37,000 clones, approximately 80% of them appearing once. As concerns this clone: Antigen unknown.

Trimming pared 2 bases from V and 6 bases from J, leaving 13 bases between. CDR1 and CDR2 from the germline V gene are SGHTA and FQGNSA. This CDR3 region has 14 residues. Source: PBMCs, taken from a glioma patient whose treatment included an IDH1 peptide vaccine. This clonotype originated in a man aged 30-40 years with glioma. The J gene is TRBJ1-1, the V gene TRBV7-2, with TRBD1 as a possible D gene (5 bases). The CDR3: CASSLFQGFAEAFF. CDR3 DNA: TGTGCCAGCAGCTTATTCCAGGGTTTCGCTGAAGCTTTCTTT.